These T cell receptor beta chains were read from a single sample in a study of T cell responses to AZD1222 COVID-19 vaccine. This table comes from immunoSEQ multiplex PCR, and its TCRdb copy is limited to in-frame clones, with some not included. The data hold 150,000 or so clones, with approximately 88% observed a single time. This sample comprised peripheral blood, obtained on day 0 of AZD1222 vaccination. The receptors come from an adult in good health. CDR3s include the opening cysteine and the closing phenylalanine or tryptophan. Fields, in order: V gene, clone size, D gene, J gene, CDR3 protein, CDR3 DNA. A D gene is named only where the DNA matches it firmly. Some rows mark clone size as missing; the rest say once, few, many or name a class of expanded clone.

TRBV6-1,once,TRBD1,TRBJ1-3,CASSAGQGAAGNTIYF,TGTGCCAGCAGTGCGGGACAGGGAGCCGCTGGAAACACCATATATTTT
TRBV13,-,TRBD1,TRBJ1-2,CASSFYRDRLQGNYGYTF,TGTGCCAGCAGCTTCTACCGGGACAGGCTCCAGGGTAACTATGGCTACACCTTC
TRBV7-6,-,-,TRBJ1-1,CASSLAGGIGAFF,TGTGCCAGCAGCTTAGCCGGAGGAATTGGAGCTTTCTTT
TRBV6-1,-,-,TRBJ1-2,CASSELGPGYGYTF,TGTGCCAGCAGTGAATTGGGCCCTGGATATGGCTACACCTTC
TRBV4-3,-,TRBD2,TRBJ2-2,CASSQLSGSDTGELFF,TGCGCCAGCAGCCAACTTAGCGGGAGTGACACCGGGGAGCTGTTTTTT
TRBV3-1/TRBV3-2,-,-,TRBJ2-1,CASSQALWEQFF,TGTGCCAGCAGCCAAGCCCTCTGGGAGCAGTTCTTC
TRBV14,-,TRBD1,TRBJ1-2,CASSPTGLNYGYTF,TGTGCCAGCAGCCCGACAGGGCTGAACTATGGCTACACCTTC
TRBV6-5,-,-,TRBJ2-7,CASRGVYEQYF,TGTGCCAGCAGGGGGGTCTACGAGCAGTACTTC
TRBV4-1,once,-,TRBJ2-6,CASSQEAAPMGGLEGANVLTF,TGCGCCAGCAGCCAAGAAGCCGCCCCCATGGGGGGTTTGGAAGGGGCCAACGTCCTGACTTTC
TRBV29-1,-,TRBD2,TRBJ2-1,CSARLAEGFSYNEQFF,TGCAGCGCCAGACTAGCGGAAGGATTCTCCTACAATGAGCAGTTCTTC
TRBV27,-,TRBD1,TRBJ2-7,CASSLKGQQVYEQYF,TGTGCCAGCAGTTTAAAGGGACAGCAGGTCTACGAGCAGTACTTC
TRBV6-5,-,-,TRBJ1-4,CASSRIRATNEKLFF,TGTGCCAGCAGTAGGATCCGTGCAACTAATGAAAAACTGTTTTTT
TRBV6-5,few,TRBD1,TRBJ2-7,CASSYNRGSYEQYF,TGTGCCAGCAGTTACAACAGGGGTTCCTACGAGCAGTACTTC
TRBV24-1,-,-,TRBJ2-3,CATSGITDTQYF,TGTGCCACCAGTGGGATCACAGATACGCAGTATTTT
TRBV6-2/TRBV6-3,-,-,TRBJ2-6,CASSTGQLSGANVLTF,TGTGCCAGCAGTACAGGACAGCTCTCTGGGGCCAACGTCCTGACTTTC
TRBV5-6,-,TRBD2,TRBJ2-2,CASSKGLARTGELFF,TGTGCCAGCAGCAAGGGACTAGCGAGGACCGGGGAGCTGTTTTTT
TRBV3-1/TRBV3-2,-,-,TRBJ2-2,CASSQEGGFEGSNTGELFF,TGTGCCAGCAGCCAAGAGGGGGGTTTTGAGGGGTCAAACACCGGGGAGCTGTTTTTT
TRBV6-5,-,-,TRBJ2-7,CASSYQPGNYEQYF,TGTGCCAGCAGTTACCAACCCGGGAATTACGAGCAGTACTTC
TRBV7-3,-,TRBD1,TRBJ2-7,CASSLVDRATPSYEQYF,TGTGCCAGCAGCTTAGTGGACAGGGCCACCCCCTCCTACGAGCAGTACTTC
TRBV30,-,-,TRBJ2-2,CAWSFSRGGELFF,TGTGCCTGGAGCTTTTCTAGGGGCGGGGAGCTGTTTTTT
TRBV6-6,-,-,TRBJ2-2,CASSYINRGLFF,TGTGCCAGCAGTTACATTAACCGGGGGCTGTTTTTT
TRBV29-1,-,-,TRBJ1-1,CSVEAGSEDPRNTEAFF,TGCAGCGTTGAGGCGGGCTCAGAAGACCCTAGGAACACTGAAGCTTTCTTT
TRBV19,once,-,TRBJ1-5,CASSIAGDSNQPQHF,TGTGCCAGTAGTATAGCGGGGGATAGCAATCAGCCCCAGCATTTT
TRBV6-2/TRBV6-3,once,-,TRBJ1-1,CASSKNQNTEAFF,TGTGCCAGCAGTAAAAATCAGAACACTGAAGCTTTCTTT